The sequence of this T cell receptor beta chain was determined in a study of cytomegalovirus exposure and HLA in healthy donors. Study-level background: Ancestry clustering placed 81% of over 300 genotyped donors in the Caucasian-associated cluster. General study findings and limits: TCR beta sequences numbering under 20,000 were associated with HLA alleles at 0.05 false discovery rate in a later analysis. TRBV6-2, TRBV6-3 and some other V segments were unresolvable in 87-base-pair reads. The study recorded 150 to 200 TCR beta chains that were cytomegalovirus-associated.

Researchers ran the PCR with 60 Vbeta and 13 Jbeta primers. Repertoires were generated with immunoSEQ multiplex PCR, while TCRdb's copy carries only in-frame clones and drops some. Recorded for this sample: some 130,000 clones. In regard to this clone: Antigen: not known.

V lost 4 bases, J lost 3 bases, and 10 bases lay in between. Germline loops: CDR1 SGHRS, CDR2 YFSETQ. This CDR3 comprises 14 residues. This TCR was recovered from a woman in her thirties or forties in good health and CMV-seropositive. Specimen: PBMCs. The chain has TRBV5-1 and TRBJ1-4; a possible D gene is TRBD1 (6 bases). The CDR3 loop is CASSHRAPNEKLFF. The DNA of the CDR3 is TGCGCCAGCAGCCACAGGGCTCCTAATGAAAAACTGTTTTTT.